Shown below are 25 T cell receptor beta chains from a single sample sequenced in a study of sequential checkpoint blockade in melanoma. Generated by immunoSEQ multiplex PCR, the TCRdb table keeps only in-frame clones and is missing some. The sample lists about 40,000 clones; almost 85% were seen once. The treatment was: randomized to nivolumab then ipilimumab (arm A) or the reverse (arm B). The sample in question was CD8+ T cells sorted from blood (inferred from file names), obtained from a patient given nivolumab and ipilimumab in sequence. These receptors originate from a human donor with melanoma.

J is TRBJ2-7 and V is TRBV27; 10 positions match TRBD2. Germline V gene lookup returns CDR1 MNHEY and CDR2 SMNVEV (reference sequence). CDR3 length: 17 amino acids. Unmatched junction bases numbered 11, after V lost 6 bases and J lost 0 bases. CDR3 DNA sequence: TGTGCCAGCAGCCACCGTGGGACTAGCGTAAGCTCCTACGAGCAGTACTTC. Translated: CASSHRGTSVSSYEQYF.

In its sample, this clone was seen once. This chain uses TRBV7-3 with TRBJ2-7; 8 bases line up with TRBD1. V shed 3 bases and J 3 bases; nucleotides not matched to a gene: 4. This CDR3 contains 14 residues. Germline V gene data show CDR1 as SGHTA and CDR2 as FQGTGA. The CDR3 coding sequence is TGTGCCAGCAGCTTTGCAGGGGGCAGCTACGAGCAGTACTTC. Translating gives CASSFAGGSYEQYF.

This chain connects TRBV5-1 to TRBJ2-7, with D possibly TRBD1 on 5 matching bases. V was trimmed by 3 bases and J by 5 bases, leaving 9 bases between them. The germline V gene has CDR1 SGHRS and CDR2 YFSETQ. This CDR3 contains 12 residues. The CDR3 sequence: CASSYGANEQYF. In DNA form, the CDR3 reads TGCGCCAGCAGCTATGGGGCAAACGAGCAGTACTTC.

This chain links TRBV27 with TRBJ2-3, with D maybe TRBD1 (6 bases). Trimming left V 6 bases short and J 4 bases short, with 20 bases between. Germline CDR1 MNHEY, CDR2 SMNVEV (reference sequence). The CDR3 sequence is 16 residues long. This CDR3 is CASSPTGTGRADTQYF. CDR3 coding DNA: TGTGCCAGCAGCCCAACAGGGACGGGAAGAGCAGATACGCAGTATTTT.

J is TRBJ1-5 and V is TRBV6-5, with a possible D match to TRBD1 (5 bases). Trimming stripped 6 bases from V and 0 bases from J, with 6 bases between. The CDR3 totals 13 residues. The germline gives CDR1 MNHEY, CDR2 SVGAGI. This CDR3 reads CASRGGSNQPQHF. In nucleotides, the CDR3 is TGTGCCAGCAGGGGGGGTAGCAATCAGCCCCAGCATTTT.

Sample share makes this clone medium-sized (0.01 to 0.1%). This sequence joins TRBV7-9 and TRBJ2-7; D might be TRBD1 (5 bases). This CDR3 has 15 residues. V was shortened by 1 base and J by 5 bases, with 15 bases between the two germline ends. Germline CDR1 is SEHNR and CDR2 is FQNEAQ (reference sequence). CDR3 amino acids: CASSLVGAPLDEQYF. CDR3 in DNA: TGTGCCAGCAGCTTAGTAGGGGCCCCTTTGGACGAGCAGTACTTC.

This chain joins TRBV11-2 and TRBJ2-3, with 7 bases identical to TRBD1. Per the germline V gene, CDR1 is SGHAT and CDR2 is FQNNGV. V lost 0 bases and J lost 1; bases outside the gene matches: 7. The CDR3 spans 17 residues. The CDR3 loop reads CASSLDHGQDRTDTQYF. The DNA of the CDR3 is TGTGCCAGCAGCTTAGACCATGGACAGGATCGCACAGATACGCAGTATTTT.

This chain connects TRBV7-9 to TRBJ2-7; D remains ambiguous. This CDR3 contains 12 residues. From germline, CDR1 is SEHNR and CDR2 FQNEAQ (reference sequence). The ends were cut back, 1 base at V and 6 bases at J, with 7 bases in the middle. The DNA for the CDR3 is TGTGCCAGCAGCTTAGGACTTGGCGAGCAGTACTTC. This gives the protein CASSLGLGEQYF.

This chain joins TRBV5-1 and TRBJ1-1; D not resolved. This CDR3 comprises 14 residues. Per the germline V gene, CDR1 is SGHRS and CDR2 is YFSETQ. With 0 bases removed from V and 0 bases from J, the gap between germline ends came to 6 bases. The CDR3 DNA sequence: TGCGCCAGCAGCTTGGGACAAATGAACACTGAAGCTTTCTTT. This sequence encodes CASSLGQMNTEAFF.

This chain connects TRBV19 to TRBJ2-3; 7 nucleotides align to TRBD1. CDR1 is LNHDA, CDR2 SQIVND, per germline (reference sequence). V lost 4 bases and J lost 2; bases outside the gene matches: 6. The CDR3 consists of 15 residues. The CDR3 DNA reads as TGTGCCAGTAGTACGCTACAGGGGCTCACAGATACGCAGTATTTT. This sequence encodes CASSTLQGLTDTQYF.

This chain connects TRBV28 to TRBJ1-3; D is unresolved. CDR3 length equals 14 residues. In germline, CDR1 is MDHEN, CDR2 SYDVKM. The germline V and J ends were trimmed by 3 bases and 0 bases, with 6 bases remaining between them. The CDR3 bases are TGTGCCAGCAGTTTGCCACTCTCTGGAAACACCATATATTTT. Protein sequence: CASSLPLSGNTIYF.

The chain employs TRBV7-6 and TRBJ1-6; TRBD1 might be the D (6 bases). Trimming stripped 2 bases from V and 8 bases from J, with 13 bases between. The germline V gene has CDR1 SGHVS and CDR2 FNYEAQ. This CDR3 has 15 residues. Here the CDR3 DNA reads TGTGCCAGCAGCTTATCGGGAGGGGGAGATTCACCCCTCCACTTT. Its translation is CASSLSGGGDSPLHF.

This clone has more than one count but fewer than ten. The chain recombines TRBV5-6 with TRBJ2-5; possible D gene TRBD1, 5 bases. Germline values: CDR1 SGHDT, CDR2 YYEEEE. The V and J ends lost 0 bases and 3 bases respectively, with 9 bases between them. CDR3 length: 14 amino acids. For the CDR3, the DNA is TGTGCCAGCAGCTTGGGACAGAGAGAAGAGACCCAGTACTTC. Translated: CASSLGQREETQYF.

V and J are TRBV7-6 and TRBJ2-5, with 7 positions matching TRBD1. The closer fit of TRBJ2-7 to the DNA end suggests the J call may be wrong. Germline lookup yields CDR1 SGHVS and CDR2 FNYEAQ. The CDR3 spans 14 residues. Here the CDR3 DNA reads TGTGCCAGCAGCCCTGGGACAGTCTCCTACGAGCAGTACTTC. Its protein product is CASSPGTVSYEQYF.

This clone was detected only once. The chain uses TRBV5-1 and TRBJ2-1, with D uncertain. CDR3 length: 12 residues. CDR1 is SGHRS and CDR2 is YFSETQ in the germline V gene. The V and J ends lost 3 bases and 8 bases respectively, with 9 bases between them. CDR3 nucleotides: TGCGCCAGCAGCTCCCTTCCTGATGAGCAGTTCTTC. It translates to CASSSLPDEQFF.

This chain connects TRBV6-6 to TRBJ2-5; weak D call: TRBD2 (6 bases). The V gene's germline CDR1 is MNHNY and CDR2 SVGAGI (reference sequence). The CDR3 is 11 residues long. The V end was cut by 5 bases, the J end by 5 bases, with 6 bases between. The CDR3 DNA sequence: TGTGCCAGCAGTGGAGGGGAGACCCAGTACTTC. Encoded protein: CASSGGETQYF.

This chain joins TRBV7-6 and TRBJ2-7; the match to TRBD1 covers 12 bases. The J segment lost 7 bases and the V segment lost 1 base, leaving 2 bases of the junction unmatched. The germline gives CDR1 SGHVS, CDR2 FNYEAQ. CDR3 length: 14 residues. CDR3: CASSLGDRGQEQYF. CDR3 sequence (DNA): TGTGCCAGCAGCTTAGGGGACAGGGGGCAAGAGCAGTACTTC.

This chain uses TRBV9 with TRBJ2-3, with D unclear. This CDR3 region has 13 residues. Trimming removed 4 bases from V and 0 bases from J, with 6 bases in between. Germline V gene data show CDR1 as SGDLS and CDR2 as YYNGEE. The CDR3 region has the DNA TGTGCCAGCAGCCCCCTCAGCACAGATACGCAGTATTTT. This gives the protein CASSPLSTDTQYF. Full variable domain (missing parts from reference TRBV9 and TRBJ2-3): DSGVTQTPKHLITATGQRVTLRCSPRSGDLSVYWYQQSLDQGLQFLIQYYNGEERAKGNILERFSAQQFPDLHSELNLSSLELGDSALYFCASSPLSTDTQYFGPGTRLTVL.

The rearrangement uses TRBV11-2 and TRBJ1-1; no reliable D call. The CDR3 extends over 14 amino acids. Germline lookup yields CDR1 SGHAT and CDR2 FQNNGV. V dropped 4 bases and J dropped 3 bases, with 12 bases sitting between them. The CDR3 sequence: CASSSLREYTEAFF. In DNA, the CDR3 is TGTGCCAGCAGCTCCCTCCGGGAGTACACTGAAGCTTTCTTT.

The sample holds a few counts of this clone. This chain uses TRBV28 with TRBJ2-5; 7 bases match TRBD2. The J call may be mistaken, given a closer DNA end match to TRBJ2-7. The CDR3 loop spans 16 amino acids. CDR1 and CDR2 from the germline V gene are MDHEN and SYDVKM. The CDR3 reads CASSLQIGLETYEQYF. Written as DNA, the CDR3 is TGTGCCAGCAGTTTACAGATTGGACTAGAAACCTACGAGCAGTACTTC.

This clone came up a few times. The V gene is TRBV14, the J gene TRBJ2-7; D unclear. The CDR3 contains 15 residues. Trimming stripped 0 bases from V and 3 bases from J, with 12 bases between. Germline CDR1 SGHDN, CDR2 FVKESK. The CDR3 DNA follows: TGTGCCAGCAGCCAAGATTTCCTAACTTTCTACGAGCAGTACTTC. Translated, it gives CASSQDFLTFYEQYF.

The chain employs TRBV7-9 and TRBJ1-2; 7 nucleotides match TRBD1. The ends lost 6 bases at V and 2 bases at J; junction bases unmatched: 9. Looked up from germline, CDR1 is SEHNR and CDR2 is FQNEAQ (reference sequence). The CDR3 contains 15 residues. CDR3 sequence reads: CASRNDRGQNYGYTF. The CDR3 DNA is TGTGCCAGCAGGAATGATAGGGGGCAGAACTATGGCTACACCTTC.

CDR3 sequence (DNA): TGTGCCAGCAGCTTAGGAGGCGAGAACGAGCAGTACTTC. It specifies CASSLGGENEQYF. The chain couples TRBV11-2 to TRBJ2-7, with D hard to call. CDR1 SGHAT and CDR2 FQNNGV come from the germline V gene. V lost 1 base and J 5 bases, leaving 9 bases between the germline ends. This CDR3 is 13 amino acids long.

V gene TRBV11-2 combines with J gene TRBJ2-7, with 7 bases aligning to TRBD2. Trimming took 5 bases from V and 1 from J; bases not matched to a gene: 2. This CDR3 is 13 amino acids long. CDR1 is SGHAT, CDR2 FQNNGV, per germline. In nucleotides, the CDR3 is TGTGCCAGCAGCACGGGACTATCCTACGAGCAGTACTTC. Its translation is CASSTGLSYEQYF.

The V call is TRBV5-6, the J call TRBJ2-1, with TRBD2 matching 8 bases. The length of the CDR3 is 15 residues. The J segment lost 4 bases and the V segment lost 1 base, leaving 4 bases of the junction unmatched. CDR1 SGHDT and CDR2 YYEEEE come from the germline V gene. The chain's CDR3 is CASSLSGLAYNEQFF. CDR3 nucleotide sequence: TGTGCCAGCAGCTTGTCTGGACTAGCTTACAATGAGCAGTTCTTC.